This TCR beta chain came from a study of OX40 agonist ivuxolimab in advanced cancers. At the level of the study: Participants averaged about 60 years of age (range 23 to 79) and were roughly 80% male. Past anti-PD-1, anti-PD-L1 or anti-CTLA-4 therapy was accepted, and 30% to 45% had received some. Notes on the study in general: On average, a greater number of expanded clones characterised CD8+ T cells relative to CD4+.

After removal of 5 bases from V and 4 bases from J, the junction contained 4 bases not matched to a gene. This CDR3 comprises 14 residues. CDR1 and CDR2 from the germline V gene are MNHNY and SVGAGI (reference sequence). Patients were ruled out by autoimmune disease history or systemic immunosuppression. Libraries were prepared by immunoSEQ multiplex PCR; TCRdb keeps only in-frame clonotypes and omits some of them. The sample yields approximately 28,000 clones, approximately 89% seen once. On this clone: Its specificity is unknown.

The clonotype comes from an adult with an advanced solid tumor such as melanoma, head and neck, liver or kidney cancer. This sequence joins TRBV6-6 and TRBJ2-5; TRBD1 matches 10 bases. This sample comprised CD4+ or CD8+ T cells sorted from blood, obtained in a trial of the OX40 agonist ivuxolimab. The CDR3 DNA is TGTGCCAGCAGTCTAGGACAGGGGGGAGAGACCCAGTACTTC. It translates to CASSLGQGGETQYF.